A selection of T cell receptor beta chains follows, all from one sample in a study of persistence of HIV-infected CD4 T cells. Data came from immunoSEQ multiplex PCR; TCRdb stores just in-frame clones and leaves some out. The top ten clones hold approximately 3.2% of a sample with 45,000 or so clones, 85% to 90% of them seen once. Their antigens are not known. The sample was CD4+ T cells sorted from PBMCs after approximately 19-hour stimulation, taken from a patient who received antiretroviral therapy. The receptors here all came from an adult woman with HIV who was CMV-seropositive. Each CDR3 is given with its conserved first and last residue. A D gene is named only where the DNA matches it firmly. Some rows mark clone size as missing; the rest say once, few, many or name a class of expanded clone.

>.|TRBV19|TRBJ1-1|.
CASNGGQFAFF
TGTGCCAGTAATGGGGGACAATTTGCTTTCTTT
>.|TRBV28|TRBJ1-5|.
CASSEPAGTLTNQPQHF
TGTGCCAGCAGTGAACCCGCGGGCACGCTCACTAATCAGCCCCAGCATTTT
>once|TRBV10-3|TRBJ1-2|TRBD1
CAISEQGTGKINYGYTF
TGTGCCATCAGTGAGCAAGGGACAGGGAAGATTAACTATGGCTACACCTTC
>once|TRBV5-4|TRBJ1-1|.
CASSPRDGMNTEAFF
TGTGCCAGCAGCCCTCGGGACGGTATGAACACTGAAGCTTTCTTT
>.|TRBV24-1|TRBJ1-5|.
CATSDSNAQPQHF
TGTGCCACCAGTGACTCCAATGCCCAGCCCCAGCATTTT
>.|TRBV7-6|TRBJ1-1|TRBD1
CASSSTGIVTEAFF
TGTGCCAGCAGCTCGACAGGGATTGTCACTGAAGCTTTCTTT
>.|TRBV6-5|TRBJ2-7|TRBD2
CASSYSTSGGTHEQYF
TGTGCCAGCAGTTACTCGACTAGCGGGGGGACCCACGAGCAGTACTTC
>.|TRBV24-1|TRBJ2-3|.
CATSERASGAADTQYF
TGTGCCACCAGTGAAAGGGCCTCAGGGGCAGCAGATACGCAGTATTTT
>few|TRBV18|TRBJ2-2|.
CASSPGAGDSGGELFF
TGTGCCAGCTCACCAGGGGCAGGGGACTCCGGCGGGGAGCTGTTTTTT
>.|TRBV3-1/TRBV3-2|TRBJ2-1|.
CASSEDTSSYNEQFF
TGTGCCAGCAGCGAAGACACTAGCTCCTACAATGAGCAGTTCTTC
>once|TRBV7-2|TRBJ2-7|.
CASSLIADYEQYF
TGTGCCAGCAGCTTAATCGCGGACTACGAGCAGTACTTC
>once|TRBV7-2|TRBJ2-3|TRBD2
CASSFSGGGAGNTQYF
TGTGCCAGCAGCTTCAGCGGGGGGGGTGCGGGGAATACGCAGTATTTT
>.|TRBV27|TRBJ1-2|TRBD1
CASSYAPQGNYGYTF
TGTGCCAGCAGTTACGCACCACAGGGGAACTATGGCTACACCTTC
>few|TRBV7-2|TRBJ1-5|TRBD1
CASSFVRGDQPQHF
TGTGCCAGCAGCTTTGTCAGGGGGGATCAGCCCCAGCATTTT
>.|TRBV5-1|TRBJ1-1|TRBD1
CASSMLQGLRTEAFF
TGCGCCAGCAGCATGTTACAGGGGCTCCGGACTGAAGCTTTCTTT
>.|TRBV5-1|TRBJ1-6|.
CASSLVEQGWGSPLHF
TGCGCCAGCAGCTTGGTGGAACAGGGTTGGGGTTCACCCCTCCACTTT
>.|TRBV12-5|TRBJ2-1|TRBD2
CASGLALAGLYNEQFF
TGTGCTAGTGGTTTGGCCCTAGCGGGTTTATACAATGAGCAGTTCTTC
>once|TRBV20-1|TRBJ2-7|.
CSAIAKYEQYF
TGCAGTGCGATAGCCAAGTACGAGCAGTACTTC
>once|TRBV4-1|TRBJ1-6|.
CASSQDLSGRGGSPLHF
TGCGCCAGCAGCCAAGATTTAAGTGGCAGGGGCGGATCACCCCTCCACTTT
>.|TRBV28|TRBJ1-2|.
CAIPSRDPKIGGYTF
TGTGCCATCCCAAGCCGGGACCCAAAAATTGGGGGCTACACCTTC
>.|TRBV21-1|TRBJ2-3|.
CASSKSFPDTQYF
TGTGCCAGCAGCAAGTCATTCCCAGATACGCAGTATTTT
>.|TRBV28|TRBJ2-1|TRBD2
CASRIAGENYNEQFF
TGTGCCAGCCGCATAGCGGGAGAGAATTACAATGAGCAGTTCTTC
>.|TRBV2|TRBJ2-1|.
CASRQGAAYNEQFF
TGTGCCAGCCGGCAGGGAGCAGCCTACAATGAGCAGTTCTTC
>once|TRBV5-1|TRBJ2-3|.
CASSFGDSTDTQYF
TGCGCCAGCAGCTTCGGGGACAGCACAGATACGCAGTATTTT
>once|TRBV19|TRBJ1-3|.
CASSISYSSGNTIYF
TGTGCCAGTAGTATCAGTTACAGCTCTGGAAACACCATATATTTT
>.|TRBV19|TRBJ1-2|.
CASSTQLNNYGYTF
TGTGCCAGTAGTACGCAGCTCAATAACTATGGCTACACCTTC
>.|TRBV5-1|TRBJ2-1|.
CASKVATSDLNEQFF
TGCGCCAGCAAAGTCGCGACTTCTGACCTGAATGAGCAGTTCTTC
>.|TRBV9|TRBJ2-2|.
CASSVNSGYTGELFF
TGTGCCAGCAGCGTAAACAGCGGATACACCGGGGAGCTGTTTTTT
>.|TRBV18|TRBJ1-4|.
CASSLPGPPNEKLFF
TGTGCCAGCTCACTTCCGGGGCCCCCTAATGAAAAACTGTTTTTT
>.|TRBV5-4|TRBJ2-1|TRBD2
CASSLGTLAGTDEQFF
TGTGCCAGCAGCTTGGGGACTCTAGCGGGGACCGATGAGCAGTTCTTC
>.|TRBV6-5|TRBJ2-7|.
CASSYSSGSAGNEQYF
TGTGCCAGCAGTTACTCATCGGGGTCAGCCGGAAACGAGCAGTACTTC
>.|TRBV2|TRBJ2-3|TRBD1
CASSDGRGSGDTQYF
TGTGCCAGCAGTGATGGCAGGGGGTCCGGAGATACGCAGTATTTT
>.|TRBV5-1|TRBJ2-7|.
CASSFAGTNEQYF
TGCGCCAGCAGCTTCGCAGGGACGAACGAGCAGTACTTC
>once|TRBV5-1|TRBJ2-2|TRBD2
CASSPRTSSGELFF
TGCGCCAGCAGCCCCAGGACTAGTTCCGGGGAGCTGTTTTTT
>.|TRBV29-1|TRBJ1-2|.
CSVGIRENYGYTF
TGCAGCGTCGGTATAAGGGAGAACTATGGCTACACCTTC
>.|TRBV5-4|TRBJ2-3|TRBD1
CASSLPGGADTQYF
TGTGCCAGCAGCTTGCCAGGGGGAGCAGATACGCAGTATTTT
>.|TRBV12-3/TRBV12-4|TRBJ2-1|.
CASTPGFPNEQFF
TGTGCCAGCACCCCGGGGTTCCCCAATGAGCAGTTCTTC
>.|TRBV18|TRBJ1-1|.
CASSPQGNTEAFF
TGTGCCAGCTCACCTCAGGGGAACACTGAAGCTTTCTTT
>.|TRBV5-8|TRBJ1-5|.
CASSFGRSNQPQHF
TGTGCCAGCAGCTTCGGTAGAAGCAATCAGCCCCAGCATTTT
>.|TRBV7-2|TRBJ2-5|.
CASSLMVGGETQYF
TGTGCCAGCAGCTTAATGGTGGGTGGGGAGACCCAGTACTTC
>.|TRBV6-2/TRBV6-3|TRBJ2-7|.
CASSMGRYEQYF
TGTGCCAGCAGTATGGGGAGGTACGAGCAGTACTTC
>.|TRBV2|TRBJ2-3|.
CASRVRRTDTQYF
TGTGCCAGCAGAGTACGGCGCACAGATACGCAGTATTTT
>once|TRBV5-6|TRBJ1-2|TRBD1
CASSLRDRVYFYGYTF
TGTGCCAGCAGCTTGAGGGACAGGGTTTACTTCTATGGCTACACCTTC
>once|TRBV7-2|TRBJ2-3|TRBD2
CASSLVGSGAPTDTQYF
TGTGCCAGCAGCTTAGTGGGTAGCGGGGCCCCGACAGATACGCAGTATTTT
>.|TRBV6-5|TRBJ1-3|.
CASSRDLSGNTIYF
TGTGCCAGCAGTCGGGACCTCTCTGGAAACACCATATATTTT
>.|TRBV29-1|TRBJ1-2|.
CSVEGGGGGYTF
TGCAGCGTTGAAGGGGGTGGCGGAGGCTACACCTTC
>.|TRBV19|TRBJ1-5|.
CASSIPNQPQHF
TGTGCCAGTAGTATCCCCAATCAGCCCCAGCATTTT
>.|TRBV5-1|TRBJ1-5|.
CASSLGTSPGNQPQHF
TGCGCCAGTAGCTTGGGGACATCCCCAGGGAATCAGCCCCAGCATTTT
>.|TRBV15|TRBJ2-1|TRBD2
CATSRAIAGNYNEQFF
TGTGCCACCAGCAGAGCTATAGCGGGCAACTACAATGAGCAGTTCTTC
>.|TRBV7-2|TRBJ2-3|TRBD2
CASSDGTSGMTDTQYF
TGTGCCAGCAGCGACGGGACTAGCGGGATGACAGATACGCAGTATTTT
>.|TRBV5-1|TRBJ2-3|.
CASREGWGPDTQYF
TGCGCCAGCAGAGAAGGGTGGGGTCCAGATACGCAGTATTTT
>.|TRBV7-6|TRBJ2-2|TRBD2
CASSLRAGGPGTGELFF
TGTGCCAGCAGCTTACGGGCGGGAGGGCCGGGCACCGGGGAGCTGTTTTTT
>.|TRBV2|TRBJ2-7|.
CASTLLGAGEQYF
TGTGCCAGCACTCTCCTGGGGGCAGGCGAGCAGTACTTC
>.|TRBV10-3|TRBJ2-5|.
CAIKERQEKETQYF
TGTGCCATCAAAGAAAGACAGGAAAAAGAGACCCAGTACTTC
>.|TRBV7-2|TRBJ1-1|.
CASSLGALGHTEAFF
TGTGCCAGCAGCTTAGGTGCATTAGGACACACTGAAGCTTTCTTT